This TCR beta chain is from a study of blood T cell repertoires in COVID-19. The overall study: Sources were T cells, B-cell-depleted T cells, or PBMCs; the material itself was cDNA or gDNA.

Using immunoSEQ multiplex PCR, the repertoire was profiled, and TCRdb retains in-frame clones only, with some absent. The sample has 100,000 to 150,000 clones, approximately 83% seen once. The V gene's germline CDR1 is MNHEY and CDR2 SVGEGT. Trimming stripped 3 bases from V and 3 bases from J, with 18 bases between. This CDR3 is built from 17 residues. The clonotype originates from a woman over 75 with acute or convalescent COVID-19. What was sequenced was peripheral blood. The V call is TRBV6-2 or TRBV6-3, the J call TRBJ1-5; D is possibly TRBD1 (6 bases). CDR3 residues: CASSYGRFRQVNQPQHF. CDR3 nucleotide sequence: TGTGCCAGCAGTTATGGGAGATTCAGACAGGTCAATCAGCCCCAGCATTTT.